The 14 T cell receptor beta chains given below trace back to one sample, sequenced in a study of shared clonotypes between healthy human individuals. Naive CD8 cells, CD45RO-negative and positively selected for CCR7, excluded terminally differentiated effector memory CD45RA+ cells. Assay: immunoSEQ multiplex PCR; the TCRdb copy retains only in-frame clones and omits some. The repertoire holds around 640,000 clones, with about 95% as singletons. The specimen sequenced was naive CD8+ T cells sorted from blood. The receptors shown here come from a young woman in good health.

This chain joins TRBV4-1 and TRBJ2-1; D is perhaps TRBD2 (5 bases). CDR3 length: 15 residues. In germline, CDR1 is MGHRA, CDR2 YSYEKL. Trimming cost V 1 base and J 2 bases, with 9 bases left between them. The chain's CDR3 is CASSQGEKAYNEQFF. The DNA of the CDR3 is TGCGCCAGCAGCCAAGGGGAGAAGGCCTACAATGAGCAGTTCTTC.

This clone was detected only a few times. The chain uses TRBV2 and TRBJ2-7; tentatively, D is TRBD2 (6 bases). Germline CDR1 reads SNHLY; CDR2 reads FYNNEI. V gave up 1 base and J gave up 3 bases, with 13 bases separating them. CDR3 length equals 15 residues. The CDR3 sequence: CASSEGSGDIYEQYF. The CDR3 bases are TGTGCCAGCAGTGAAGGTTCGGGAGATATCTACGAGCAGTACTTC. Drawing the rest from reference TRBV2 and TRBJ2-7, the complete variable domain is EPEVTQTPSHQVTQMGQEVILRCVPISNHLYFYWYRQILGQKVEFLVSFYNNEISEKSEIFDDQFSVERPDGSNFTLKIRSTKLEDSAMYFCASSEGSGDIYEQYFGPGTRLTVT.

V gene TRBV28 combines with J gene TRBJ2-1; D call uncertain. CDR1 is MDHEN, CDR2 SYDVKM, per germline. V shed 3 bases and J shed 0 bases, with 15 bases lying between them. The CDR3 is 17 residues long. The CDR3: CASSFPTFGDSYNEQFF. The CDR3 DNA is TGTGCCAGCAGTTTCCCTACTTTTGGGGACTCCTACAATGAGCAGTTCTTC.

The chain uses TRBV28 and TRBJ2-1; D is possibly TRBD2 (5 bases). The V gene's germline CDR1 is MDHEN and CDR2 SYDVKM. The CDR3 contains 15 residues. V gave up 3 bases and J gave up 1 base, with 10 bases separating them. The DNA of the CDR3 is TGTGCCAGCAGTTTCGAGGGAGAATCCTACAATGAGCAGTTCTTC. Its protein product is CASSFEGESYNEQFF.

This chain joins TRBV5-4 and TRBJ2-3, with TRBD2 matching over 7 bases. Germline loops: CDR1 SGHNT, CDR2 YYREEE (reference sequence). The V segment lost 2 bases and the J segment 7 bases; nucleotides outside the gene matches: 16. The CDR3 sequence is 17 residues long. In DNA, the CDR3 is TGTGCCAGCAGCTTAATTGAGGGAGGGCCCTCTTTGTATACGCAGTATTTT. Translated: CASSLIEGGPSLYTQYF. Combining the CDR3 with reference TRBV5-4 and TRBJ2-3 gives the whole variable domain ETGVTQSPTHLIKTRGQQVTLRCSSQSGHNTVSWYQQALGQGPQFIFQYYREEENGRGNFPPRFSGLQFPNYSSELNVNALELDDSALYLCASSLIEGGPSLYTQYFGPGTRLTVL.

The chain carries TRBV1 and TRBJ2-1; the D call in the table, TRBD2, was not verified against the DNA. TRBV1 is a documented pseudogene. The CDR3 spans 12 residues. The CDR3 loop is CTTPPRVNEQFF. In DNA, the CDR3 is TGCACCACCCCTCCGCGGGTGAATGAGCAGTTCTTC.

This chain connects TRBV6-5 to TRBJ2-2; TRBD2 might be the D (5 bases). The ends were cut back, 7 bases at V and 6 bases at J, with 6 bases in the middle. CDR3 length equals 11 residues. Germline-derived CDR1 and CDR2 are MNHEY and SVGAGI. CDR3 nucleotides: TGTGCCAGCACGGGGTCCGGGGAGCTGTTTTTT. This encodes CASTGSGELFF.

The chain recombines TRBV19 with TRBJ1-5; D call uncertain. Germline assignment: CDR1 LNHDA and CDR2 SQIVND (reference sequence). The CDR3 is 14 amino acids. The germline V and J ends were trimmed by 1 base and 3 bases, with 7 bases remaining between them. CDR3 loop: CASSIGQFNQPQHF. The CDR3 DNA reads TGTGCCAGTAGTATAGGGCAGTTCAATCAGCCCCAGCATTTT. The full variable domain, with the rest looked up from reference TRBV19 and TRBJ1-5, is DGGITQSPKYLFRKEGQNVTLSCEQNLNHDAMYWYRQDPGQGLRLIYYSQIVNDFQKGDIAEGYSVSREKKESFPLTVTSAQKNPTAFYLCASSIGQFNQPQHFGDGTRLSIL.

In this sample, this clone turned up once. The chain uses TRBV5-6 and TRBJ1-2; tentatively, D is TRBD1 (6 bases). The CDR3 is 14 amino acids. Looked up from germline, CDR1 is SGHDT and CDR2 is YYEEEE. The V end was cut by 5 bases, the J end by 8 bases, with 19 bases between. The CDR3: CASRARWGPWGYTF. CDR3 DNA sequence: TGTGCCAGCAGAGCGAGGTGGGGGCCTTGGGGCTACACCTTC.

The chain is built from TRBV5-8 and TRBJ2-7; D may correspond to TRBD1 or TRBD2 (5 bases each). The CDR3 sequence is 11 residues long. CDR1 and CDR2 (germline): SGHTS, YDEGEE. In DNA, the CDR3 is TGTGCGCCCCTCGAGGGGCCATCGCAGTACTTC. The encoded protein is CAPLEGPSQYF.

This chain links TRBV2 with TRBJ2-5; TRBD1 agrees at 7 bases. The J call could be wrong; TRBJ2-7 is a better fit for the DNA end. This CDR3 comprises 15 residues. Germline V lookup: CDR1 SNHLY, CDR2 FYNNEI. The CDR3 protein is CASSDRQGSSYEQYF. The CDR3 coding sequence is TGTGCCAGCAGTGATAGACAGGGTAGCTCCTACGAGCAGTACTTC.

V is TRBV9 and J is TRBJ2-1; D remains ambiguous. Deletions cut 0 bases from V and 4 bases from J, with 8 bases between. The CDR3 extends over 14 amino acids. Germline V CDR1 and CDR2: SGDLS, YYNGEE. The DNA for the CDR3 is TGTGCCAGCAGCGTAGATCGCCCTTACAATGAGCAGTTCTTC. Translation: CASSVDRPYNEQFF.

The chain couples TRBV15 to TRBJ2-1, with D tentatively TRBD2 (5 bases). The ends were cut back, 5 bases at V and 9 bases at J, with 20 bases in the middle. Germline assignment: CDR1 LNHNV and CDR2 YYDKDF (reference sequence). The CDR3 consists of 15 residues. The CDR3 protein is CATSPQSTRYLEQFF. The DNA for the CDR3 is TGTGCCACCAGCCCCCAATCCACTAGGTATCTTGAGCAGTTCTTC.

The chain links TRBV28 to TRBJ2-5; D tentatively reads TRBD1 or TRBD2 (5 bases each). The CDR3 totals 18 residues. The V gene lost 6 bases and the J gene lost 2 bases, with 25 bases spanning the gap. CDR1 MDHEN and CDR2 SYDVKM come from the germline V gene. The CDR3 nucleotides read TGTGCCAGCAGCCCGGGACGTAGAAACCTTTTGGGTCAAGAGACCCAGTACTTC. Translated, it gives CASSPGRRNLLGQETQYF. Together with reference TRBV28 and TRBJ2-5, the CDR3 gives the full variable domain: DVKVTQSSRYLVKRTGEKVFLECVQDMDHENMFWYRQDPGLGLRLIYFSYDVKMKEKGDIPEGYSVSREKKERFSLILESASTNQTSMYLCASSPGRRNLLGQETQYFGPGTRLLVL.